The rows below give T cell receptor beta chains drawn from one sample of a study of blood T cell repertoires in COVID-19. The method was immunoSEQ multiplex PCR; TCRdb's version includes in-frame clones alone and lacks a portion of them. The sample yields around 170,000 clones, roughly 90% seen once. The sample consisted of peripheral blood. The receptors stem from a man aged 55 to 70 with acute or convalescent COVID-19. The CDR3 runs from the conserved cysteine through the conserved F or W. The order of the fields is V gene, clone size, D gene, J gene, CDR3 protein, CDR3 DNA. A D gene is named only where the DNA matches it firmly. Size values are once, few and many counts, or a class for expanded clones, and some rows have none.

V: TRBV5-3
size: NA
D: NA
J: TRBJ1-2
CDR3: CANPAENYGYTF
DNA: TGTGCCAACCCGGCGGAAAACTATGGCTACACCTTC

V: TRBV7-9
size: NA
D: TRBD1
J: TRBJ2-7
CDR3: CASTVVTGVYEQYF
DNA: TGTGCCAGCACCGTCGTGACAGGGGTCTACGAGCAGTACTTC

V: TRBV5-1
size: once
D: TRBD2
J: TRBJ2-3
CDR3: CASSSTGTSGGLATDTQYF
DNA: TGCGCCAGCAGCTCAACCGGGACTAGCGGGGGGCTTGCCACAGATACGCAGTATTTT

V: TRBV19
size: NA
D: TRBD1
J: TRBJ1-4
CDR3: CASHRDRAGKLFF
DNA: TGTGCCAGTCACCGGGACAGGGCAGGAAAACTGTTTTTT

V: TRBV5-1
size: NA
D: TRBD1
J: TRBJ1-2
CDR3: CASSLAPTGVNYGYTF
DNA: TGCGCCAGCAGCTTGGCTCCTACAGGGGTTAACTATGGCTACACCTTC

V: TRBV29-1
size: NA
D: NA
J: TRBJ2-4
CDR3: CSVEVLQGDIQYF
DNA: TGCAGCGTTGAAGTCTTACAAGGGGACATTCAGTACTTC

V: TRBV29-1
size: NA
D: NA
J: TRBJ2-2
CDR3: CSVEDGRANTGELFF
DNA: TGCAGCGTTGAAGACGGCAGGGCGAACACCGGGGAGCTGTTTTTT

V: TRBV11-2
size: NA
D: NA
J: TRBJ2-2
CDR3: CASSLVGITGELFF
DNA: TGTGCCAGCAGCTTAGTCGGGATCACCGGGGAGCTGTTTTTT

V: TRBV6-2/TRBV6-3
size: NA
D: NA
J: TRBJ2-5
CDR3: CASSYFSQKQETQYF
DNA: TGTGCCAGCAGTTATTTCAGTCAGAAACAAGAGACCCAGTACTTC

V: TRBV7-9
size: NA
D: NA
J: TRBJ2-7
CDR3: CASSLRGGDGAYEQYF
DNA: TGTGCCAGCAGCTTAAGAGGAGGGGACGGAGCCTACGAGCAGTACTTC

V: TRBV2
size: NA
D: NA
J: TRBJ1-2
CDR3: CASSTGPEGYGYTF
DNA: TGTGCCAGCAGTACAGGGCCCGAGGGCTATGGCTACACCTTC

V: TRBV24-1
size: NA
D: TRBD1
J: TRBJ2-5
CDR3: CATSDGQGGRETQYF
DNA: TGTGCCACCAGTGACGGACAGGGTGGGAGAGAGACCCAGTACTTC

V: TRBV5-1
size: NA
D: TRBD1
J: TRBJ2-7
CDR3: CASSSTGTGAFQQYF
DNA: TGCGCCAGCAGCTCCACCGGGACAGGGGCCTTTCAGCAGTACTTC

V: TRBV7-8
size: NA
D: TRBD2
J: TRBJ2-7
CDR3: CASSLSGTTYEQYF
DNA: TGTGCCAGCAGCTTGAGCGGGACGACGTACGAGCAGTACTTC

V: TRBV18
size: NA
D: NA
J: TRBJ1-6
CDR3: CASSPDLGGAVSPLHF
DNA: TGTGCCAGCTCACCCGACTTGGGGGGGGCGGTTTCACCCCTCCACTTT

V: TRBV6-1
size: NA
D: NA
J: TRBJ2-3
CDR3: CASSELTDTQYF
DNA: TGTGCCAGCAGTGAACTGACAGATACGCAGTATTTT

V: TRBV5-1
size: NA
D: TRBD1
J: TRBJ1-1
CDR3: CASRPGTEDFTEAFF
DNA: TGCGCCAGCAGGCCCGGGACAGAGGATTTCACTGAAGCTTTCTTT

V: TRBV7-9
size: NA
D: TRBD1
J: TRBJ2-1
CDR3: CASSLGIHRDSMHEQFF
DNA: TGTGCCAGCAGCCTAGGGATTCACCGGGACAGTATGCATGAGCAGTTCTTC

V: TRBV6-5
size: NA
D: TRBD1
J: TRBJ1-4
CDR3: CASSKDRGPNEKLFF
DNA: TGTGCCAGCAGTAAGGACAGGGGGCCCAATGAAAAACTGTTTTTT

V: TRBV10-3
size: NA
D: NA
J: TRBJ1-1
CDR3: CAISELTEAFF
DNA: TGTGCCATCAGTGAGCTCACTGAAGCTTTCTTT

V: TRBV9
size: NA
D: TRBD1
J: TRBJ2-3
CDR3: CASSETGTGARGDTQYF
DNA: TGTGCCAGCAGCGAGACCGGGACAGGGGCTCGAGGGGATACGCAGTATTTT

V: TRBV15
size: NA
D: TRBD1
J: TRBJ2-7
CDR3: CATSWGGDRVHEQYF
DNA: TGTGCCACCAGTTGGGGTGGGGACAGGGTCCACGAGCAGTACTTC

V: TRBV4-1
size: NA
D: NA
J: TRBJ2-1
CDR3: CASSQGGLNNEQFF
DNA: TGCGCCAGCAGCCAAGGAGGACTAAACAATGAGCAGTTCTTC

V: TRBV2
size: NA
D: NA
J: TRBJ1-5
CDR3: CASKPGQRNQPQHF
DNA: TGTGCCAGCAAGCCGGGACAAAGGAATCAGCCCCAGCATTTT

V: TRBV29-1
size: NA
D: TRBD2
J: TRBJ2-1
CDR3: CSVFLQRGAPPYNEQFF
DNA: TGCAGCGTTTTCCTCCAGCGGGGGGCTCCCCCATACAATGAGCAGTTCTTC

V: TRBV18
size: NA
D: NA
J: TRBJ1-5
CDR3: CASSPQGYNQPQHF
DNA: TGTGCCAGCTCACCGCAGGGTTACAATCAGCCCCAGCATTTT

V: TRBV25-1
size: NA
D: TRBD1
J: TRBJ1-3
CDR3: CASTSRGQGGNTIYF
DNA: TGTGCCAGCACCTCGCGGGGACAGGGCGGAAACACCATATATTTT

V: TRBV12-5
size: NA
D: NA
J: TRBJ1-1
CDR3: CASGILNTEAFF
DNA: TGTGCTAGTGGTATCTTGAACACTGAAGCTTTCTTT

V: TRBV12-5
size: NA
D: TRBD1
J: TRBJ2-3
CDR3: CASGLVSGDRLNADTQYF
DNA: TGTGCTAGTGGTTTGGTATCAGGGGACAGATTAAACGCAGATACGCAGTATTTT

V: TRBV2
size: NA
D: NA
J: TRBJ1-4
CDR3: CASSDPPGELFF
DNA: TGTGCCAGCAGTGATCCGCCAGGGGAACTGTTTTTT

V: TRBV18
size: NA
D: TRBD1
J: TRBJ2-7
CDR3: CASSPERQGGYEQYF
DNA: TGTGCCAGCTCACCAGAGAGACAGGGGGGATACGAGCAGTACTTC

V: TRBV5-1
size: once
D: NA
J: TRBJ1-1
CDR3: CASSTTLDTEAFF
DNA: TGCGCCAGCAGCACCACTCTGGACACTGAAGCTTTCTTT

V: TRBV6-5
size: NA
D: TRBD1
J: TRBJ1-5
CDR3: CASSSGQGGNQPQHF
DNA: TGTGCCAGCAGCTCTGGACAGGGGGGCAATCAGCCCCAGCATTTT

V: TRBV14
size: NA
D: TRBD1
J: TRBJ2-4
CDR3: CASSHSGQGSFVLAKNIQYF
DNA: TGTGCCAGCAGCCATTCTGGACAGGGGAGTTTTGTGTTAGCCAAAAACATTCAGTACTTC

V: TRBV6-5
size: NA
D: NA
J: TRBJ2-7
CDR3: CASRMGTDSDEQYF
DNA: TGTGCCAGCAGGATGGGTACAGATAGTGACGAGCAGTACTTC

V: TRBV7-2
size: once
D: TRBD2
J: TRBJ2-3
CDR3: CASSPTLLAARTDTQYF
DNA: TGTGCCAGCAGCCCGACCCTACTAGCGGCTCGCACAGATACGCAGTATTTT

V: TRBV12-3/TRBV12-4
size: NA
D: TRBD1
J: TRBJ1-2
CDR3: CASSYSGGGYTF
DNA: TGTGCCAGCAGTTACTCAGGGGGTGGCTACACCTTC

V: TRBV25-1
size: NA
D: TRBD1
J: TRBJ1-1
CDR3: CASSESRGQGRAEAFF
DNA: TGTGCCAGCAGTGAATCGAGGGGACAGGGGAGGGCTGAAGCTTTCTTT

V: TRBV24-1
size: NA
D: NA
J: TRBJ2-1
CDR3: CATSDRGNEQFF
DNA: TGTGCCACCAGTGACCGGGGCAATGAGCAGTTCTTC

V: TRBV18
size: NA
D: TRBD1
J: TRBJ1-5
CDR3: CASSPGQGYQPQHF
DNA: TGTGCCAGCTCACCAGGACAGGGCTATCAGCCCCAGCATTTT

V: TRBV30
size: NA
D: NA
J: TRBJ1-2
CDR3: CAWISKGNGGYTF
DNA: TGTGCCTGGATAAGTAAGGGGAACGGTGGCTACACCTTC

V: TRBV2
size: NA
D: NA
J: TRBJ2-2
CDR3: CASKARTSRNTGELFF
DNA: TGTGCCAGCAAAGCAAGGACTTCCAGGAACACCGGGGAGCTGTTTTTT

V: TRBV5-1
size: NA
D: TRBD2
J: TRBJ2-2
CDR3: CASSLWLPSGGETGELFF
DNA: TGCGCCAGCAGCTTGTGGTTGCCTAGCGGGGGGGAGACCGGGGAGCTGTTTTTT

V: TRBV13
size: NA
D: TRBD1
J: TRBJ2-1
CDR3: CASSFRDRALNEQFF
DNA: TGTGCCAGCAGCTTTAGGGACAGGGCCCTCAATGAGCAGTTCTTC

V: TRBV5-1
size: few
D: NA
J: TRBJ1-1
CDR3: CASTLTGNTEAFF
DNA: TGCGCCAGCACACTCACAGGGAACACTGAAGCTTTCTTT

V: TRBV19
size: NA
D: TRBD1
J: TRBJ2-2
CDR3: CASSTVDRGYTGELFF
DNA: TGTGCCAGTAGTACCGTGGACAGGGGGTATACCGGGGAGCTGTTTTTT

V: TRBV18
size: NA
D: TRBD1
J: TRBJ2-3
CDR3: CASSSNQGASDTQYF
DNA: TGTGCCAGCTCATCAAATCAGGGGGCGTCTGATACGCAGTATTTT

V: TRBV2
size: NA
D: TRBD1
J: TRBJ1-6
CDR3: CASSERGPNSPLHF
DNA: TGTGCCAGCAGTGAAAGGGGGCCTAATTCACCCCTCCACTTT

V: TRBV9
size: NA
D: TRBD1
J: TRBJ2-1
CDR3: CASSATSGTGGEEQFF
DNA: TGTGCCAGCAGCGCGACGTCCGGGACAGGGGGGGAGGAGCAGTTCTTC

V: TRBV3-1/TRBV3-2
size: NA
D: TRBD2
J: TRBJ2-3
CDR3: CASSQEGIAGDTDTQYF
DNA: TGTGCCAGCAGCCAAGAAGGGATAGCGGGGGACACAGATACGCAGTATTTT

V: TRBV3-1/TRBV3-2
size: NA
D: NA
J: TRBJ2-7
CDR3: CASSFQNEQYF
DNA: TGTGCCAGCAGCTTTCAGAACGAGCAGTACTTC

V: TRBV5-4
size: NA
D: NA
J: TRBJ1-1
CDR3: CASSFYSRDTEAFF
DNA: TGTGCCAGCAGCTTCTATTCACGGGACACTGAAGCTTTCTTT

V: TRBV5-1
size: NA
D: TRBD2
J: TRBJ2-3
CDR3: CASSFGTSAGSDTQYF
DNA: TGCGCCAGCAGCTTCGGGACTAGCGCGGGCTCAGATACGCAGTATTTT

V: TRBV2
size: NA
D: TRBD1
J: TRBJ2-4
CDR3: CASSAGQGGKNIQYF
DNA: TGTGCCAGCAGTGCGGGACAGGGAGGCAAAAACATTCAGTACTTC

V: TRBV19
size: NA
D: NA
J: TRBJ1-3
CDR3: CASSISPGNTIYF
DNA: TGTGCCAGTAGTATTTCTCCTGGAAACACCATATATTTT

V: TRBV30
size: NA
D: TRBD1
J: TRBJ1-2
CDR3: CAWRGQGAGGYTF
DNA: TGTGCCTGGAGGGGACAGGGGGCTGGTGGCTACACCTTC

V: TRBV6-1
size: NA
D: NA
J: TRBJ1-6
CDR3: CASSEVLYNSPLHF
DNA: TGTGCCAGCAGTGAAGTCCTCTATAATTCACCCCTCCACTTT